These 22 T cell receptor beta chains were all obtained from the same sample, sequenced in a study of cytomegalovirus exposure and HLA in healthy donors. This PCR relied on a set of 60 Vbeta primers and 13 Jbeta primers. TCRdb's table, derived via immunoSEQ multiplex PCR, lists solely in-frame clones and lacks some. The repertoire holds about 140,000 clones, with 65% to 90% as singletons. The specimen was PBMCs. The receptors originated from a female donor in good health and CMV-seronegative.

The chain couples TRBV5-6 to TRBJ1-5, with 10 bases matching TRBD1. This CDR3 spans 16 amino acids. The V and J ends lost 1 base and 2 bases, in that order; junction bases with no gene match: 3. Germline V CDR1 and CDR2: SGHDT, YYEEEE. CDR3 region: CASSLRDRGGNQPQHF. The CDR3 region has the DNA TGTGCCAGCAGCTTGCGGGACAGGGGTGGCAATCAGCCCCAGCATTTT.

The rearrangement uses TRBV6-1 and TRBJ1-2, with a tentative D call TRBD1 (5 bases). Germline loops: CDR1 MNHNS, CDR2 SASEGT. The CDR3 covers 12 residues. V was trimmed by 3 bases and J by 4 bases, leaving 6 bases between them. CDR3 loop: CASSEDIYGYTF. The CDR3 DNA is TGTGCCAGCAGTGAGGACATCTATGGCTACACCTTC.

The chain is built from TRBV13 and TRBJ2-1; tentatively, D is TRBD1 (5 bases). Between the trimmed V and J ends, which lost 5 bases and 9 bases, there was a span of 11 bases. CDR1 is PRHDT and CDR2 is FYEKMQ in the germline V gene (reference sequence). CDR3 length: 12 amino acids. The CDR3 sequence is CASSPRGPEQFF. The CDR3 DNA reads TGTGCCAGCAGCCCTAGGGGCCCTGAGCAGTTCTTC.

The chain joins TRBV15 to TRBJ2-7; 9 bases are shared with TRBD2. The CDR3 has 15 amino acids. Germline V lookup: CDR1 LNHNV, CDR2 YYDKDF (reference sequence). Unmatched junction bases numbered 4, after V lost 3 bases and J lost 1 base. CDR3 DNA: TGTGCCACCAGCAGTCTTAGCGGGAGTTCCTACGAGCAGTACTTC. Its translation is CATSSLSGSSYEQYF.

This clone appeared a few times. The V gene is TRBV7-2, the J gene TRBJ2-7; D perhaps matches TRBD1 (5 bases). Germline V gene lookup returns CDR1 SGHTA and CDR2 FQGNSA. The CDR3 runs to 13 residues. V was trimmed by 1 base and J by 3 bases, leaving 7 bases between them. CDR3 nucleotide sequence: TGTGCCAGCAGCTTAGGACAGTTCTACGAGCAGTACTTC. Amino acid sequence: CASSLGQFYEQYF.

J is TRBJ1-2 and V is TRBV6-1; D might be TRBD1 (5 bases). V gave up 0 bases and J gave up 5 bases, with 13 bases separating them. Per the germline V gene, CDR1 is MNHNS and CDR2 is SASEGT. The length of the CDR3 is 15 residues. CDR3 nucleotide sequence: TGTGCCAGCAGTGAAGCGACGGGGGGAGGGTATGGCTACACCTTC. Its translation is CASSEATGGGYGYTF.

This chain joins TRBV28 and TRBJ1-4; TRBD1 agrees at 11 bases. V shed 8 bases and J 8 bases; nucleotides not matched to a gene: 1. The CDR3 length is 12 residues. Germline V CDR1 and CDR2: MDHEN, SYDVKM. CDR3 DNA sequence: TGTGCCAGCTGGACAGGGGGCGAAAAACTGTTTTTT. Translation: CASWTGGEKLFF.

The chain is built from TRBV7-9 and TRBJ1-3; the D is unclear. Per germline, CDR1 SEHNR and CDR2 FQNEAQ (reference sequence). The CDR3 has 14 residues. V shed 5 bases and J shed 2 bases, with 10 bases lying between them. The CDR3 sequence is CASSPGKAGNTIYF. The CDR3 DNA is TGTGCCAGCAGCCCAGGCAAGGCTGGAAACACCATATATTTT.

The genes are TRBV5-4 and TRBJ2-1, with 9 nucleotides matching TRBD2. The CDR3 totals 16 residues. Trimming took 0 bases from V and 1 from J; bases not matched to a gene: 2. Germline V gene data show CDR1 as SGHNT and CDR2 as YYREEE (reference sequence). In nucleotides, the CDR3 is TGTGCCAGCAGCTTGGGAGCGGGAGGATCCTACAATGAGCAGTTCTTC. Amino acids: CASSLGAGGSYNEQFF.

V is TRBV5-6 and J is TRBJ1-3; the D gene is possibly TRBD1 (6 bases). There are 14 residues in the CDR3. The germline CDR1 and CDR2 sequences are SGHDT and YYEEEE. The V gene lost 3 bases and the J gene lost 0 bases, with 7 bases spanning the gap. CDR3 coding DNA: TGTGCCAGCAGCTGGACAGACTCTGGAAACACCATATATTTT. It is translated as CASSWTDSGNTIYF. The full variable domain, completed using reference TRBV5-6 and TRBJ1-3, is DAGVTQSPTHLIKTRGQQVTLRCSPKSGHDTVSWYQQALGQGPQFIFQYYEEEERQRGNFPDRFSGHQFPNYSSELNVNALLLGDSALYLCASSWTDSGNTIYFGEGSWLTVV.

The V call is TRBV27, the J call TRBJ1-4; 8 positions match TRBD1. J gave up 4 bases and V 5 bases, and 3 bases lay outside the gene matches. This CDR3 spans 14 amino acids. The germline CDR1 and CDR2 sequences are MNHEY and SMNVEV (reference sequence). DNA of the CDR3: TGTGCCAGCAGTCGGACAGGGTTTAATGAAAAACTGTTTTTT. Translating it yields CASSRTGFNEKLFF.

The chain recombines TRBV6-5 with TRBJ1-1, with D hard to call. The germline gives CDR1 MNHEY, CDR2 SVGAGI. With 7 bases removed from V and 2 bases from J, the gap between germline ends came to 17 bases. The CDR3 runs 15 residues. Here the CDR3 reads CASIRTPEGNTEAFF. DNA of the CDR3: TGTGCCAGCATCAGGACCCCAGAGGGCAACACTGAAGCTTTCTTT.

The chain combines TRBV2 with TRBJ1-4, with no clear D. CDR3 length: 14 amino acids. Germline-derived CDR1 and CDR2 are SNHLY and FYNNEI. The V end was cut by 7 bases, the J end by 3 bases, with 12 bases between. This chain's CDR3 is CASTEEGANEKLFF. CDR3 nucleotides: TGTGCCAGCACTGAGGAGGGTGCTAATGAAAAACTGTTTTTT.

The chain couples TRBV27 to TRBJ2-7, with 7 positions matching TRBD2. There are 14 residues in the CDR3. CDR1 and CDR2 (germline): MNHEY, SMNVEV (reference sequence). The V gene end was trimmed by 5 bases and the J gene end by 0 bases; junction bases not matched to a gene: 4. The CDR3 is CASSVLAASYEQYF. As DNA, the CDR3 is TGTGCCAGCAGTGTGCTAGCGGCCTCCTACGAGCAGTACTTC.

The chain's CDR3 is CASSSSGTNYEQYF. The CDR3 DNA is TGCGCCAGCAGCTCCTCCGGGACTAATTACGAGCAGTACTTC. V is TRBV5-1 and J is TRBJ2-7, with 7 bases aligning to TRBD2. This CDR3 comprises 14 residues. V lost 3 bases and J lost 4; bases outside the gene matches: 7. Germline CDR1 is SGHRS and CDR2 is YFSETQ.

This sequence joins TRBV28 and TRBJ2-1; TRBD2 might be the D (5 bases). V gave up 2 bases and J gave up 6 bases, with 14 bases separating them. Germline CDR1 MDHEN, CDR2 SYDVKM. CDR3 size: 15 residues. The CDR3 DNA reads TGTGCCAGCAGTTTAAGGCTAGCCTACCCCAATGAGCAGTTCTTC. Amino acid sequence: CASSLRLAYPNEQFF.

This clone showed up just once. This rearrangement joins TRBV10-3 to TRBJ2-7; TRBD1 matches 7 bases. The CDR3 is 11 residues long. Trimming took 5 bases from V and 7 from J; bases not matched to a gene: 2. The V gene's germline CDR1 is ENHRY and CDR2 SYGVKD. Here the CDR3 reads CAISWGQEQYF. CDR3 nucleotide sequence: TGTGCCATCAGTTGGGGACAGGAGCAGTACTTC.

The gene calls are TRBV19 and TRBJ1-1, with TRBD1 identical over 9 bases. The CDR3 sequence is 21 residues long. The V segment lost 5 bases and the J segment 0 bases; nucleotides outside the gene matches: 22. The germline CDR1 and CDR2 sequences are LNHDA and SQIVND (reference sequence). For the CDR3, the DNA is TGTGCCAGTAGTCCCGTCCCGGGACAGGGAGGGGGACTTCTGATGAACACTGAAGCTTTCTTT. This sequence encodes CASSPVPGQGGGLLMNTEAFF.

This chain connects TRBV7-9 to TRBJ1-1; D might be TRBD1 (6 bases). In germline, CDR1 is SEHNR, CDR2 FQNEAQ (reference sequence). Trimming cost V 6 bases and J 4 bases, with 12 bases left between them. This CDR3 is built from 13 residues. The CDR3 sequence is CASREGGGTEAFF. The CDR3 DNA sequence: TGTGCCAGCAGGGAAGGGGGGGGCACTGAAGCTTTCTTT.

J is TRBJ1-6 and V is TRBV7-2; D uncertain. V was pared by 6 bases and J by 4 bases, with 10 bases between. Per germline, CDR1 SGHTA and CDR2 FQGNSA. The CDR3 covers 14 residues. The CDR3 bases are TGTGCCAGCAGTCGAGAGGAGTATAATTCACCCCTCCACTTT. Residues: CASSREEYNSPLHF.

The chain joins TRBV28 to TRBJ1-2, with 12 bases aligning to TRBD1. V was clipped by 7 bases and J by 8 bases; unmatched bases: 5. The CDR3 consists of 13 residues. In germline, CDR1 is MDHEN, CDR2 SYDVKM. CDR3 region: CASKGQGARGYTF. The CDR3 DNA reads as TGTGCCAGCAAGGGACAGGGGGCGAGGGGCTACACCTTC.

The chain uses TRBV6-5 and TRBJ1-5; D possibly corresponds to TRBD1 (6 bases). V was clipped by 3 bases and J by 5 bases, with 11 bases between them. Germline CDR1 reads MNHEY; CDR2 reads SVGAGI. The CDR3 totals 14 residues. In DNA, the CDR3 is TGTGCCAGCAGTTATAACAGGGTTTATCAGCCCCAGCATTTT. Its translation is CASSYNRVYQPQHF.